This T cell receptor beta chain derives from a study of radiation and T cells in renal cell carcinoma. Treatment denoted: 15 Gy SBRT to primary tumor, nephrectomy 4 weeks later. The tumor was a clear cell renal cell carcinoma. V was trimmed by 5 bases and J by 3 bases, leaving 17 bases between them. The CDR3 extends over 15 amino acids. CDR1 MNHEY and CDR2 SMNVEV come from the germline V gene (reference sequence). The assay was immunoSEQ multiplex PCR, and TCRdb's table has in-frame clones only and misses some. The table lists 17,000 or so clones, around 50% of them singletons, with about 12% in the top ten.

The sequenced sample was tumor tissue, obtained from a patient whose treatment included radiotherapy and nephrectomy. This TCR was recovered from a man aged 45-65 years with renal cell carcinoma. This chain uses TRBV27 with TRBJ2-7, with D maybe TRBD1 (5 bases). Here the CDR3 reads CASSAIDTRGYEQYF. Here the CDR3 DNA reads TGTGCCAGCAGTGCAATCGACACAAGGGGCTACGAGCAGTACTTC.